Listed below are T cell receptor beta chains from one sample, sequenced in a study of early T cells in non-severe SARS-CoV-2 infection. Each CDR3 protein is one row after TCRdb ran MiXCR on the 5' RACE reads. The table shows fewer than 85,000 distinct CDR3 sequences, with less than 20% occurring only once. The sequenced sample was whole blood. Receptor source: an adult who was a healthcare worker with PCR-confirmed SARS-CoV-2 infection or an uninfected control (not recorded which). CDR3s leave out the opening cysteine and the closing phenylalanine or tryptophan. A row's size may be missing; if present it is once, few, many or a size class.

V gene: TRBV7-6
clone size: many
CDR3 protein: ASSRGPDTQY

V gene: TRBV6-5
clone size: NA
CDR3 protein: ASSFTASYYGYT

V gene: TRBV3-1
clone size: NA
CDR3 protein: ASSDIPSGRAQQF

V gene: TRBV29-1
clone size: few
CDR3 protein: SGISRDSRTEAF

V gene: TRBV20-1
clone size: few
CDR3 protein: SATRFGTGDSGANVLT

V gene: TRBV7-9
clone size: few
CDR3 protein: ASSSGQSHTEAF

V gene: TRBV20-1
clone size: many
CDR3 protein: SARSPSYGYT

V gene: TRBV12-3/TRBV12-4
clone size: few
CDR3 protein: ASSYRVQPDTQY

V gene: TRBV6-2/TRBV6-3
clone size: many
CDR3 protein: ASSYGQSSYEQY

V gene: TRBV3-1
clone size: NA
CDR3 protein: ASSPPLVEGRAREKLF

V gene: TRBV18
clone size: NA
CDR3 protein: ASSPEQSTGELF

V gene: TRBV11-1
clone size: NA
CDR3 protein: ASSFWRGAEENIQY

V gene: TRBV20-1
clone size: NA
CDR3 protein: SARTGSQPQH

V gene: TRBV12-3/TRBV12-4
clone size: few
CDR3 protein: ASNQAGGRETQY

V gene: TRBV25-1
clone size: few
CDR3 protein: ASRGQGMNTEAF

V gene: TRBV6-2/TRBV6-3
clone size: few
CDR3 protein: ASSVGDRYNEQY

V gene: TRBV28
clone size: many
CDR3 protein: ASNLSGSYNSPLH

V gene: TRBV11-2
clone size: many
CDR3 protein: ASSLGVNTEAF

V gene: TRBV5-1
clone size: many
CDR3 protein: ASSLGQSHSPLH

V gene: TRBV9
clone size: many
CDR3 protein: ASSVFTYNEQF

V gene: TRBV3-1
clone size: few
CDR3 protein: ASSLPEGEQF

V gene: TRBV6-2/TRBV6-3
clone size: NA
CDR3 protein: ASRPERNQPQH

V gene: TRBV28
clone size: few
CDR3 protein: ASGVGGYEQY

V gene: TRBV20-1
clone size: many
CDR3 protein: SAPPDRGHTQY

V gene: TRBV11-2
clone size: NA
CDR3 protein: ASSLRREGRFADTQY

V gene: TRBV5-6
clone size: NA
CDR3 protein: ASSLILYNEQF

V gene: TRBV10-1
clone size: NA
CDR3 protein: ASSDRLTDTQY

V gene: TRBV19
clone size: NA
CDR3 protein: ASSWTPLNTGELF

V gene: TRBV20-1
clone size: few
CDR3 protein: SARTGKGVSYEQY

V gene: TRBV29-1
clone size: few
CDR3 protein: SAAPTGTYEQY

V gene: TRBV20-1
clone size: NA
CDR3 protein: SARDRDTQY

V gene: TRBV5-1
clone size: NA
CDR3 protein: ASSLAGGTTEAF

V gene: TRBV6-2/TRBV6-3
clone size: NA
CDR3 protein: ASSFSGRASYEQY

V gene: TRBV6-5
clone size: few
CDR3 protein: ASSFSGGGLDGYT

V gene: TRBV27
clone size: few
CDR3 protein: ASSPGLHNYGYT

V gene: TRBV9
clone size: NA
CDR3 protein: ASSVEDTGELF

V gene: TRBV6-2/TRBV6-3
clone size: many
CDR3 protein: ASSGRDRTLYEQY

V gene: TRBV20-1
clone size: NA
CDR3 protein: SAPDRGHGEKLF